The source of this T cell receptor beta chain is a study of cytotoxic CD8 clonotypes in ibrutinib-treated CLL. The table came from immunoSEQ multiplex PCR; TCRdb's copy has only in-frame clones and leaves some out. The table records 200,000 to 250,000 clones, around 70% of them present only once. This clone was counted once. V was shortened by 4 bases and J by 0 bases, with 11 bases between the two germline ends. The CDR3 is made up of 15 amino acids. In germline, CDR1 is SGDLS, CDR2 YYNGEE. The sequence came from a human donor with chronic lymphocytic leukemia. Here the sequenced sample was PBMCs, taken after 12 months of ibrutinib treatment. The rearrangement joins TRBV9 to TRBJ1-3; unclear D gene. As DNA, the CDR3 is TGTGCCAGCAGCCCAAATACGTACTCTGGAAACACCATATATTTT. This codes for CASSPNTYSGNTIYF. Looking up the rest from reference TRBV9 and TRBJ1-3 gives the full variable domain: DSGVTQTPKHLITATGQRVTLRCSPRSGDLSVYWYQQSLDQGLQFLIQYYNGEERAKGNILERFSAQQFPDLHSELNLSSLELGDSALYFCASSPNTYSGNTIYFGEGSWLTVV.